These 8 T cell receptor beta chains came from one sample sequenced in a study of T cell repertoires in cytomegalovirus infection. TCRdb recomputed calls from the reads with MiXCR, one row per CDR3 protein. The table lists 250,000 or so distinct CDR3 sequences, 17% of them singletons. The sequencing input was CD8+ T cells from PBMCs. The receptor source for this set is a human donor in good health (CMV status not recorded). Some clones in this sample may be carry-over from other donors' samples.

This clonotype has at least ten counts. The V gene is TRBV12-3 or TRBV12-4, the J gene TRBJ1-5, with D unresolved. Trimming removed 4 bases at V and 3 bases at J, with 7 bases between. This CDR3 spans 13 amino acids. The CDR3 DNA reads TGTGCCAGCAGTTATGGTATCAATCAGCCCCAGCATTTT. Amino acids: CASSYGINQPQHF.

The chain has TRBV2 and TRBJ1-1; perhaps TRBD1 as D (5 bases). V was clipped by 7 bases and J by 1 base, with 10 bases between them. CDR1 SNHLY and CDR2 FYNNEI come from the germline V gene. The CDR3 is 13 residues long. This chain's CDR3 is CASMAGGNTEAFF. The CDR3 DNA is TGTGCCAGCATGGCGGGGGGGAACACTGAAGCTTTCTTT.

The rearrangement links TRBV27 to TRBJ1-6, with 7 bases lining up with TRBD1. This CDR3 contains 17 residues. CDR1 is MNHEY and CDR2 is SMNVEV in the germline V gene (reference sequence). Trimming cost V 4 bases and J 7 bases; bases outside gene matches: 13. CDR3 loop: CASSSTPLTGQNSPLHF. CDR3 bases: TGTGCCAGCAGTTCCACCCCACTAACGGGACAGAATTCACCCCTCCACTTT.

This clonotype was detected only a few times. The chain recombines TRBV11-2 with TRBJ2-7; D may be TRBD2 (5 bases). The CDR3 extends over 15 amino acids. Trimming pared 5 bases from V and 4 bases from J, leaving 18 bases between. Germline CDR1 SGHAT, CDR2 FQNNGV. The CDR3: CASSPSGFMAYEQYF. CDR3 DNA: TGTGCCAGCAGCCCCTCGGGGTTTATGGCGTACGAGCAGTACTTC.

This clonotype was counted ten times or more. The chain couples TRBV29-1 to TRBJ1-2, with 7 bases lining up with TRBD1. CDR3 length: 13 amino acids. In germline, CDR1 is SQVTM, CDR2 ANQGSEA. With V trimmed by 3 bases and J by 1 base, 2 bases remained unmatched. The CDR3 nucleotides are TGCAGCGTTGACGGGACAGTTAACTATGGCTACACCTTC. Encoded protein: CSVDGTVNYGYTF.

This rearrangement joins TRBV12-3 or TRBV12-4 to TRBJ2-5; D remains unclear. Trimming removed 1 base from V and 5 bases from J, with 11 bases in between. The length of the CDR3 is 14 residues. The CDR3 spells CASSLGLGLETQYF. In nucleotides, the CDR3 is TGTGCCAGCAGTTTAGGATTGGGTTTGGAGACCCAGTACTTC.

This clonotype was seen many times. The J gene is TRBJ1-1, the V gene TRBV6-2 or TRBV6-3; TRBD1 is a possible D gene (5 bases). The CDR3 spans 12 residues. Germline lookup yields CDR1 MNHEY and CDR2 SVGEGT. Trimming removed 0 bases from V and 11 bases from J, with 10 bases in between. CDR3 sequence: CASSYSPRDAFF. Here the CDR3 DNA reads TGTGCCAGCAGTTACTCCCCCAGGGACGCTTTCTTT.

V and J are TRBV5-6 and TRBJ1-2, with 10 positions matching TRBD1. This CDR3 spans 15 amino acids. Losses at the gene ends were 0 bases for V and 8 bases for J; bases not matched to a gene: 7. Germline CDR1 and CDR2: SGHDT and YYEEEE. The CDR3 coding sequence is TGTGCCAGCAGCTTGGGACAGGGGGCGGGGAGAGGCTACACCTTC. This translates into CASSLGQGAGRGYTF.